This entry is about one T cell receptor beta chain. Its target is not known. This record belongs to a study of long-term antiretroviral therapy in people with HIV. Whole-study findings and limits: Dominant in the repertoire at all time points were clones expanded before ART.

Assay version v3.0 of immunoSEQ was used, and it was run at survey level. Sequencing was performed with immunoSEQ multiplex PCR; in TCRdb, only in-frame clones are kept and a portion is missing. This sample has some 19,000 clones, with around 87% found just once. The V gene's germline CDR1 is SGHRS and CDR2 YFSETQ. Germline trimming cut 1 base from V and 0 bases from J; bases unmatched to any gene: 6. The CDR3 contains 16 residues. The sequencing used unsorted PBMCs, collected about 2.7 years after starting antiretroviral therapy. The source of this sequence is a woman aged 45 to 65 with HIV. The gene calls are TRBV5-1 and TRBJ2-5; 7 nucleotides agree with TRBD2. CDR3 sequence: CASSLTSARYQETQYF. CDR3 coding DNA: TGCGCCAGCAGCTTGACTAGCGCGAGGTACCAAGAGACCCAGTACTTC.